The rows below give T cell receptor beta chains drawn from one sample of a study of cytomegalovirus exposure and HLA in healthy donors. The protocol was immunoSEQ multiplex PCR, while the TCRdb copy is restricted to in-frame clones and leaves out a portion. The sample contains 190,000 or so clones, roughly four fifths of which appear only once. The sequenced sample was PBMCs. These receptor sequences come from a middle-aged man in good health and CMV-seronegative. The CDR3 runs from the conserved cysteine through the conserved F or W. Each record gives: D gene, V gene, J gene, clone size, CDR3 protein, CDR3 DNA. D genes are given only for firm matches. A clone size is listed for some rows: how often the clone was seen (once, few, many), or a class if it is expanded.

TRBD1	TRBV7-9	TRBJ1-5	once	CASSPGTGLQPQHF	TGTGCCAGCAGCCCTGGGACAGGTTTACAGCCCCAGCATTTT
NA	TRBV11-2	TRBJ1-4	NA	CASSLVTGRPEEKLFF	TGTGCCAGCAGCCTAGTTACAGGGCGGCCGGAGGAAAAACTGTTTTTT
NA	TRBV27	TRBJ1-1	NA	CASSPNRASEAFF	TGTGCCAGCAGCCCTAACAGGGCGTCTGAAGCTTTCTTT
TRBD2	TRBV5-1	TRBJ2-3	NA	CASSLATYSGSTDTQYF	TGCGCCAGCAGCTTGGCGACTTATAGCGGGAGTACAGATACGCAGTATTTT
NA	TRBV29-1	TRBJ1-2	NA	CSVAWPGLNYGYTF	TGCAGCGTTGCTTGGCCGGGACTCAACTATGGCTACACCTTC
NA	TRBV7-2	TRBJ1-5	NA	CASSLASGSGQPQHF	TGTGCCAGCAGCTTAGCGTCCGGGTCGGGGCAGCCCCAGCATTTT
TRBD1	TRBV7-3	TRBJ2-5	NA	CASSATGGETQYF	TGTGCCAGCAGCGCAACAGGGGGAGAGACCCAGTACTTC
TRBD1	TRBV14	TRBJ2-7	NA	CASSRLDRTKDEQYF	TGTGCCAGCAGCCGATTGGACAGGACCAAAGACGAGCAGTACTTC
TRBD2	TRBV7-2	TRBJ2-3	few	CASSVSSGSRDTQYF	TGTGCCAGCAGCGTCTCTAGCGGGAGTCGAGATACGCAGTATTTT
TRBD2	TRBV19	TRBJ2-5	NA	CASTTSGGAETQYF	TGTGCCAGTACGACTAGCGGGGGGGCGGAGACCCAGTACTTC
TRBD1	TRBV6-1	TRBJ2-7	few	CASLPPGTGGYEQYF	TGTGCCAGCCTACCCCCCGGGACAGGGGGATACGAGCAGTACTTC
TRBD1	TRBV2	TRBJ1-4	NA	CASLSQGLSTNEKLFF	TGTGCCAGCCTTTCACAGGGGTTATCCACTAATGAAAAACTGTTTTTT
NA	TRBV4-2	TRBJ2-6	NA	CASSSSGANVLTF	TGTGCCAGCAGTAGCTCTGGGGCCAACGTCCTGACTTTC
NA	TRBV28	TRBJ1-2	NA	CASVAGYGYTF	TGTGCCTCCGTCGCAGGTTATGGCTACACCTTC
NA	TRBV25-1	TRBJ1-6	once	CASSPGGENSPLHF	TGTGCCAGCAGTCCGGGCGGGGAAAATTCACCCCTCCACTTT
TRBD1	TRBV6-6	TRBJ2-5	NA	CASTYGQGIRQETQYF	TGTGCCAGCACTTACGGACAGGGGATTCGCCAAGAGACCCAGTACTTC
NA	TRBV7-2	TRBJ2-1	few	CASSLVEEQFF	TGTGCCAGCAGCTTAGTTGAGGAGCAGTTCTTC
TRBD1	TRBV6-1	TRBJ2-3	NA	CASSGQGRSFADTQYF	TGTGCCAGCAGTGGACAGGGGCGCTCGTTCGCGGATACGCAGTATTTT
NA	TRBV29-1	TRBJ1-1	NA	CSVEYVAGWAEAFF	TGCAGCGTTGAATACGTGGCAGGGTGGGCTGAAGCTTTCTTT
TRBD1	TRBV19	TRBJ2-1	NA	CASSRDSQLGWDEQFF	TGTGCCAGTAGTAGGGACAGCCAGTTGGGTTGGGATGAGCAGTTCTTC
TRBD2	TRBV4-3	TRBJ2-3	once	CASSQDNVASGRGDTQYF	TGCGCCAGCAGCCAAGACAACGTGGCTAGCGGGAGGGGAGATACGCAGTATTTT
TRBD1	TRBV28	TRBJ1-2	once	CASSLSTTGYGYTF	TGTGCCAGCAGTTTATCTACGACAGGGTATGGCTACACCTTC
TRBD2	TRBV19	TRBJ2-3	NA	CASSMKAGGAGTTDTQYF	TGTGCCAGTAGTATGAAGGCGGGGGGGGCAGGGACCACAGATACGCAGTATTTT
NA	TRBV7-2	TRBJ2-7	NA	CASSLGRQAYEQYF	TGTGCCAGCAGCTTGGGGAGACAGGCTTACGAGCAGTACTTC
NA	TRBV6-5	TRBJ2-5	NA	CASSYSWAPATETQYF	TGTGCCAGCAGTTACTCGTGGGCTCCGGCCACGGAGACCCAGTACTTC
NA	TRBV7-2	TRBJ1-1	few	CASSLVGGNTEAFF	TGTGCCAGCAGCTTAGTGGGGGGGAACACTGAAGCTTTCTTT
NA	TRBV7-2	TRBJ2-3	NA	CASSSRASRQYF	TGTGCCAGCAGCTCCAGGGCTTCGCGGCAGTATTTT
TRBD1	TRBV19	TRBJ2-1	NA	CASLRAGGPYNEQFF	TGTGCCAGTCTTAGGGCAGGGGGCCCCTACAATGAGCAGTTCTTC
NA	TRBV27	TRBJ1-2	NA	CASSVARGRGYTF	TGTGCCAGCAGTGTTGCCAGGGGCCGCGGCTACACCTTC
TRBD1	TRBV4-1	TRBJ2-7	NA	CASSLGTGSYEQYF	TGCGCCAGCAGCCTAGGGACAGGTTCCTACGAGCAGTACTTC
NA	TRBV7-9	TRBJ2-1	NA	CASSLDLSNEQFF	TGTGCCAGCAGCTTAGACCTATCCAATGAGCAGTTCTTC
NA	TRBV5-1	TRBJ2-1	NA	CASSLSRGNYNEQFF	TGCGCCAGCAGCTTGAGCAGGGGAAATTACAATGAGCAGTTCTTC
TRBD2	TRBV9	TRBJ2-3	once	CASSPGAGGLADTQYF	TGTGCCAGCAGCCCAGGGGCGGGAGGTCTTGCAGATACGCAGTATTTT
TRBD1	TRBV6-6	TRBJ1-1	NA	CASRSSGTGGTEAFF	TGTGCCAGCAGATCCTCCGGGACAGGGGGCACTGAAGCTTTCTTT
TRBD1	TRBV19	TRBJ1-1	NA	CASSLGTGTGNTEAFF	TGTGCCAGTAGTCTCGGAACCGGGACAGGGAACACTGAAGCTTTCTTT
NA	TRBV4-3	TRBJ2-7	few	CASSQEVSSRVRGQYF	TGCGCCAGCAGCCAAGAGGTATCTAGCCGGGTACGTGGGCAGTACTTC
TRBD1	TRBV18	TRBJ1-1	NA	CASSPGQAGRTEAFF	TGTGCCAGCTCACCGGGACAGGCGGGCCGAACTGAAGCTTTCTTT
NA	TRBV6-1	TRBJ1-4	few	CASSETGHNEKLFF	TGTGCCAGCAGTGAAACAGGGCATAATGAAAAACTGTTTTTT
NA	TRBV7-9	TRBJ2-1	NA	CASSPPGGSYNEQFF	TGTGCCAGCAGCCCCCCAGGGGGGTCCTACAATGAGCAGTTCTTC
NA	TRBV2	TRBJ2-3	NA	CASSPRETDTQYF	TGTGCCAGCAGCCCCAGGGAAACAGATACGCAGTATTTT
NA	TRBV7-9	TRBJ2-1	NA	CASSRSRGQSYNEQFF	TGTGCCAGCAGCCGCTCCCGAGGCCAATCCTACAATGAGCAGTTCTTC
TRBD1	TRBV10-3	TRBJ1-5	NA	CAISLTGNQPQHF	TGTGCCATCAGTCTGACAGGGAATCAGCCCCAGCATTTT